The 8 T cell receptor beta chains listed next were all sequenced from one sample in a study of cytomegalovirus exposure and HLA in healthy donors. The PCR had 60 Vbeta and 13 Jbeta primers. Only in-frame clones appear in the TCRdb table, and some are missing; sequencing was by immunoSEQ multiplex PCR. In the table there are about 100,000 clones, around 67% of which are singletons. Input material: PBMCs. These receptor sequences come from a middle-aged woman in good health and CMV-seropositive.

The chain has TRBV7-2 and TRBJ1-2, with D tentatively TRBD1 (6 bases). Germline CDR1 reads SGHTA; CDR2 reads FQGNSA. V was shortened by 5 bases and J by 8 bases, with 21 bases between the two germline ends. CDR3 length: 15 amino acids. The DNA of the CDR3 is TGTGCCAGCAGCCCTAGTGGGGGACATCGGACGGGCTACACCTTC. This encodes CASSPSGGHRTGYTF. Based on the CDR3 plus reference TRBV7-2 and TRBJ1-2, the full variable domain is GAGVSQSPSNKVTEKGKDVELRCDPISGHTALYWYRQSLGQGLEFLIYFQGNSAPDKSGLPSDRFSAERTGGSVSTLTIQRTQQEDSAVYLCASSPSGGHRTGYTFGSGTRLTVV.

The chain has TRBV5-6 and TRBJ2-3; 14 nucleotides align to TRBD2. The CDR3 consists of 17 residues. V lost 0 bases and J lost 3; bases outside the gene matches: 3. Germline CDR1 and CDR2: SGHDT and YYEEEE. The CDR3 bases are TGTGCCAGCAGCTTGGGACTAGCGGGGGGGCTGACAGATACGCAGTATTTT. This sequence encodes CASSLGLAGGLTDTQYF.

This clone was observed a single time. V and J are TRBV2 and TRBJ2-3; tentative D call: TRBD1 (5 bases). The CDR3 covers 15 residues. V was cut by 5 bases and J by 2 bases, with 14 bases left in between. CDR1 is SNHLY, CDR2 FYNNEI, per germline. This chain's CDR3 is CASSFRALPTDTQYF. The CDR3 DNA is TGTGCCAGCAGTTTCAGGGCTCTCCCCACAGATACGCAGTATTTT.

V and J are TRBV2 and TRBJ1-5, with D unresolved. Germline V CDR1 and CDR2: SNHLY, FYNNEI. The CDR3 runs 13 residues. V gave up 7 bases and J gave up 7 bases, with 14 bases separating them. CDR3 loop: CASTGGQEQPQHF. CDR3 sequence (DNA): TGTGCCAGCACTGGTGGGCAGGAACAGCCCCAGCATTTT.

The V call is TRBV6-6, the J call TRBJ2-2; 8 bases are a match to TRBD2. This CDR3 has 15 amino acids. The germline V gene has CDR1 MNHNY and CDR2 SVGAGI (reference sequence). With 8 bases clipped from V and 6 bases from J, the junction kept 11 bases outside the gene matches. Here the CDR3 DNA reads TGTGCCAGCCAACGGACTAGCAGGTCGTCCGGGGAGCTGTTTTTT. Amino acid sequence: CASQRTSRSSGELFF.

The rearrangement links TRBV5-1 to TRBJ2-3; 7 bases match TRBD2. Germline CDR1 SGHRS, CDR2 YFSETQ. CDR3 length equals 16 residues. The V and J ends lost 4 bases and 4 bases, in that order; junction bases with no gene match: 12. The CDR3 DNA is TGCGCCAGCAGCCCCGCATGGGGAGGGGTGGCAGATACGCAGTATTTT. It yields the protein CASSPAWGGVADTQYF.

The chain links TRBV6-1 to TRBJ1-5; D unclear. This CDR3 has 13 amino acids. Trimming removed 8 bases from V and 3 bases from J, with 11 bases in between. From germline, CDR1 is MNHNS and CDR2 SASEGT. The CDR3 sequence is CASGTEFNQPQHF. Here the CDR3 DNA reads TGTGCCAGCGGAACGGAGTTCAATCAGCCCCAGCATTTT.

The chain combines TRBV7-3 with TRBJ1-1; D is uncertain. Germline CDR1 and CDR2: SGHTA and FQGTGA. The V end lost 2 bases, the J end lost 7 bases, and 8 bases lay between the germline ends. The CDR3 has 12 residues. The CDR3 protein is CASSLPGSEAFF. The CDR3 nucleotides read TGTGCCAGCAGCTTACCCGGGAGTGAAGCTTTCTTT.